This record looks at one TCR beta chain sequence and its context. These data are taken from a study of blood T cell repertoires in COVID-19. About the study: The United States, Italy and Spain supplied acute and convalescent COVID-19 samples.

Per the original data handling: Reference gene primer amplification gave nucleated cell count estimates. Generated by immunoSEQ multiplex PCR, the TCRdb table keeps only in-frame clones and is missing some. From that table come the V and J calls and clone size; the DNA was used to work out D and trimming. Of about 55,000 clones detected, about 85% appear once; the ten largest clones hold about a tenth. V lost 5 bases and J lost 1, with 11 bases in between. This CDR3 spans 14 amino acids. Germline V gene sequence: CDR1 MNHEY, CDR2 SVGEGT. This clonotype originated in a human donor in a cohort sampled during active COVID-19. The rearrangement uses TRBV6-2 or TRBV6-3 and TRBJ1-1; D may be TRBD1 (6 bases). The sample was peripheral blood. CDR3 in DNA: TGTGCCAGCAGTATCAGGGGACCGAACACTGAAGCTTTCTTT. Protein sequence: CASSIRGPNTEAFF.